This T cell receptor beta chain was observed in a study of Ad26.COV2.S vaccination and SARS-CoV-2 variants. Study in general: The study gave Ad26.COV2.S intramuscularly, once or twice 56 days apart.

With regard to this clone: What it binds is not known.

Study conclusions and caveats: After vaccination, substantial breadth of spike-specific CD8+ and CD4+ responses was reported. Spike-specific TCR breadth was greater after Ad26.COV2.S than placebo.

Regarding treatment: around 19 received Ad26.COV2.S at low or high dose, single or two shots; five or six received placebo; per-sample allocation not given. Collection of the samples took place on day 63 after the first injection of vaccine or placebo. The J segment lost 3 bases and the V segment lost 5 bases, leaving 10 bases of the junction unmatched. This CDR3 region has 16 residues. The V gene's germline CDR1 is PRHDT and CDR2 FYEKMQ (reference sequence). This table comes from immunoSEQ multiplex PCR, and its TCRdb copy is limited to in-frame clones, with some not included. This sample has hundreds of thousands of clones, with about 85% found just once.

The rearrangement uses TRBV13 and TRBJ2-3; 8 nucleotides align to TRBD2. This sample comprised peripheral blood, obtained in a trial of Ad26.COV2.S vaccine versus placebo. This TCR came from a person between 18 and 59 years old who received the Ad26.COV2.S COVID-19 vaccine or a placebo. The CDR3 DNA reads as TGTGCCAGCAGCCGGAGTCCGGGAGGGGCGACAGATACGCAGTATTTT. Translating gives CASSRSPGGATDTQYF. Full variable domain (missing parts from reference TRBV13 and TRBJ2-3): AAGVIQSPRHLIKEKRETATLKCYPIPRHDTVYWYQQGPGQDPQFLISFYEKMQSDKGSIPDRFSAQQFSDYHSELNMSSLELGDSALYFCASSRSPGGATDTQYFGPGTRLTVL.